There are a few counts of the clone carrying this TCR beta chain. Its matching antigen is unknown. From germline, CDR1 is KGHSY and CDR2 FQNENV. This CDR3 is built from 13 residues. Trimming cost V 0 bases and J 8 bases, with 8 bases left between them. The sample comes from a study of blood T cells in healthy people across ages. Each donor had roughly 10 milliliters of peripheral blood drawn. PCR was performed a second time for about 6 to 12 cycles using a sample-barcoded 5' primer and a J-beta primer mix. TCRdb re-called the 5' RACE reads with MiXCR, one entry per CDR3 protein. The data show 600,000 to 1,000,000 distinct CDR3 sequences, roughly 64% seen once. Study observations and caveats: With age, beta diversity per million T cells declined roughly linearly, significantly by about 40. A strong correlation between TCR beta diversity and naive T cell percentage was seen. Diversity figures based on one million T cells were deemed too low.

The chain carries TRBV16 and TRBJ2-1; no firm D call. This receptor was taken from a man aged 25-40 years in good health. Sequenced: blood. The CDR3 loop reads CASSQSWGYEQFF. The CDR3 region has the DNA TGTGCCAGCAGCCAATCGTGGGGATATGAGCAGTTCTTC.